This T cell receptor (beta chain) was recorded in a study of cytomegalovirus exposure and HLA in healthy donors. Study-level results: The investigators catalogued 160 or so TCR beta chains as cytomegalovirus-associated.

The CDR3 is 16 residues long. V shed 5 bases, J shed 2 bases, and the junction held 4 bases outside the gene matches. From germline, CDR1 is SQVTM and CDR2 ANQGSEA. TCRdb keeps only in-frame clones here, not all; method: immunoSEQ multiplex PCR. The sample has 250,000 or so clones; more than 75% are singletons. A note on this clone: The antigen is not known.

This sequence originates from a man between 18 and 29 years old in good health and CMV-seropositive. The V call is TRBV29-1, the J call TRBJ2-2, with 14 bases aligning to TRBD2. The sequencing sample was made of PBMCs. The CDR3, as DNA: TGCAGCGTTAGGGGACTAGCGGGAGATAACACCGGGGAGCTGTTTTTT. Residues: CSVRGLAGDNTGELFF.